Shown below are 20 T cell receptor beta chains from a single sample sequenced in a study of cytomegalovirus exposure and HLA in healthy donors. The PCR employed 60 Vbeta primers together with 13 Jbeta primers. The table came from immunoSEQ multiplex PCR; TCRdb's copy has only in-frame clones and leaves some out. This table has 150,000 or so clones, around 82% appearing once. Material: PBMCs. These receptors were taken from a man under 40 in good health and CMV-seronegative.

The rearrangement uses TRBV19 and TRBJ1-1; possible D gene TRBD1, 5 bases. Germline V CDR1 and CDR2: LNHDA, SQIVND (reference sequence). This CDR3 comprises 14 residues. V dropped 7 bases and J dropped 3 bases, with 15 bases sitting between them. CDR3 sequence: CASTPSWGDTEAFF. DNA for the CDR3: TGTGCCAGTACCCCATCGTGGGGGGACACTGAAGCTTTCTTT.

Note on this clone: A junction end diverges from the germline sequence, so it may reflect a read error. The genes are TRBV15 and TRBJ2-5, with 7 nucleotides matching TRBD1. The CDR3 covers 15 residues. Germline V lookup: CDR1 LNHNV, CDR2 YYDKDF (reference sequence). The CDR3, as DNA: TGTGCCACCAGCGGAGAGACAGGGACCGCTTGGACCCAGTACTTC. Residues: CATSGETGTAWTQYF.

This chain joins TRBV4-3 and TRBJ1-4; weak D call: TRBD1 (6 bases). Per the germline V gene, CDR1 is LGHNA and CDR2 is YSLEER. The CDR3 runs to 16 residues. Trimming stripped 1 base from V and 5 bases from J, with 14 bases between. The CDR3 protein is CASSQGTGRGNEKLFF. The CDR3 coding sequence is TGCGCCAGCAGCCAAGGAACGGGCAGGGGAAATGAAAAACTGTTTTTT.

The chain couples TRBV19 to TRBJ2-7; a weak D match, TRBD1 (5 bases). Germline V gives CDR1 LNHDA, CDR2 SQIVND (reference sequence). Deletions cut 2 bases from V and 6 bases from J, with 17 bases between. This CDR3 is 15 amino acids long. In DNA, the CDR3 is TGTGCCAGTAGTATAAGAGACAGCCCCCATGGCGAGCAGTACTTC. Amino acids: CASSIRDSPHGEQYF.

The rearrangement uses TRBV19 and TRBJ1-2; D possibly corresponds to TRBD1 (5 bases). V lost 8 bases and J lost 3, with 10 bases in between. This CDR3 has 12 amino acids. CDR1 and CDR2 from the germline V gene are LNHDA and SQIVND (reference sequence). The CDR3 sequence: CASQPGDYGYTF. Here the CDR3 DNA reads TGTGCCAGTCAACCGGGGGACTATGGCTACACCTTC.

The gene calls are TRBV23-1 and TRBJ1-1, with TRBD1 identical over 8 bases. Being an ORF, TRBV23-1 has a function that is uncertain. The CDR3 spans 14 residues. J gave up 4 bases and V 3 bases, and 4 bases lay outside the gene matches. CDR3 in DNA: TGCGCCAGCAGTCAGCCCGACAGGGGCACTGAAGCTTTCTTT. Translation: CASSQPDRGTEAFF.

The chain couples TRBV5-1 to TRBJ2-3, with a possible D match to TRBD1 (5 bases). The CDR3 is 15 amino acids. Deletions cut 4 bases from V and 6 bases from J, with 18 bases between. Germline CDR1 reads SGHRS; CDR2 reads YFSETQ. For the CDR3, the DNA is TGCGCCAGCAGCCCCCTAGGGGTCTCCCGGGATACGCAGTATTTT. Translation: CASSPLGVSRDTQYF.

This chain connects TRBV7-6 to TRBJ1-2; tentative D call: TRBD1 (6 bases). Germline CDR1 SGHVS, CDR2 FNYEAQ. The CDR3 runs to 14 residues. V was shortened by 5 bases and J by 6 bases, with 16 bases between the two germline ends. DNA for the CDR3: TGTGCCAGCAGCCCCCGAACAGGGCTCGATGGCTACACCTTC. Translated: CASSPRTGLDGYTF.

The J gene is TRBJ2-1, the V gene TRBV28, with 10 bases aligning to TRBD2. This CDR3 is built from 19 residues. V trimming: 5 bases; J trimming: 1 base; junction bases outside the gene matches: 14. Germline V CDR1 and CDR2: MDHEN, SYDVKM. The CDR3 nucleotides are TGTGCCAGCAGTCCGGCGGGACTAGCGTTAGCGGAGTCCTACAATGAGCAGTTCTTC. Its protein product is CASSPAGLALAESYNEQFF.

This clone was observed a single time. The chain is built from TRBV5-1 and TRBJ2-7, with 11 positions matching TRBD2. This CDR3 region has 15 residues. J gave up 6 bases and V 4 bases, and 9 bases lay outside the gene matches. Germline CDR1 reads SGHRS; CDR2 reads YFSETQ. The CDR3 DNA sequence: TGCGCCAGCAGCCCTCAGACTAGCGGGATCCGCGAGCAGTACTTC. Amino acids: CASSPQTSGIREQYF.

This clone was seen a few times. At the DNA level, this CDR3 is encoded by other sequences in the same sample as well. V gene TRBV6-5 combines with J gene TRBJ1-1, with a weak D call TRBD1 (5 bases). This CDR3 region has 14 residues. Germline CDR1 MNHEY, CDR2 SVGAGI. Trimming took 2 bases from V and 1 from J, leaving 8 bases between them. The CDR3 here is CASSYRGRNTEAFF. CDR3 nucleotides: TGTGCCAGCAGTTACAGGGGTCGGAACACTGAAGCTTTCTTT.

The chain joins TRBV4-1 to TRBJ1-1; D is undetermined. The CDR3 is 15 amino acids. Trimming left V 6 bases short and J 0 bases short, with 14 bases between. The germline V gene encodes CDR1 MGHRA and CDR2 YSYEKL. The CDR3 nucleotides are TGCGCCAGCAGAGATTATCCAGGCGTGAACACTGAAGCTTTCTTT. Amino acid sequence: CASRDYPGVNTEAFF.

The V call is TRBV13, the J call TRBJ2-4; D is unresolved. CDR1 PRHDT and CDR2 FYEKMQ come from the germline V gene (reference sequence). Trimming removed 0 bases at V and 0 bases at J, with 6 bases between. This CDR3 is 15 amino acids long. The CDR3 nucleotides read TGTGCCAGCAGCTTAGGGTCTCCAGCCAAAAACATTCAGTACTTC. This translates into CASSLGSPAKNIQYF.

This sequence joins TRBV7-2 and TRBJ1-2; 9 nucleotides align to TRBD1. Germline CDR1 SGHTA, CDR2 FQGNSA. The V gene end was trimmed by 6 bases and the J gene end by 4 bases; junction bases not matched to a gene: 9. The CDR3 runs 15 residues. The CDR3 sequence: CASRRPGQGGYGYTF. The CDR3 region has the DNA TGTGCCAGCAGGCGTCCGGGACAGGGCGGCTATGGCTACACCTTC.

The chain recombines TRBV5-6 with TRBJ2-2; D is perhaps TRBD2 (7 bases). This CDR3 contains 15 residues. Trimming took 2 bases from V and 4 from J, leaving 12 bases between them. CDR1 and CDR2 (germline): SGHDT, YYEEEE. The CDR3 coding sequence is TGTGCCAGCAGCTTAGAGGGGGGGCCCACCGGGGAGCTGTTTTTT. Protein: CASSLEGGPTGELFF.

The chain recombines TRBV7-9 with TRBJ2-5, with D possibly matching TRBD2 (6 bases). Trimming took off 0 bases at V and 5 bases at J, with 10 bases between the two ends. Germline V gene sequence: CDR1 SEHNR, CDR2 FQNEAQ (reference sequence). This CDR3 is 14 amino acids long. The CDR3 DNA sequence: TGTGCCAGCAGCTTAGCTCGCCGGGAGGAGACCCAGTACTTC. Translation gives CASSLARREETQYF.

This clone has at least ten counts. This rearrangement joins TRBV7-9 to TRBJ2-7, with D possibly matching TRBD1 (5 bases). Germline CDR1 reads SEHNR; CDR2 reads FQNEAQ (reference sequence). Deletions cut 4 bases from V and 2 bases from J, with 15 bases between. This CDR3 is 15 amino acids long. The DNA of the CDR3 is TGTGCCAGCAGCTCCCCGTTGGGGCGGACCTACGAGCAGTACTTC. Its protein product is CASSSPLGRTYEQYF.

As DNA, the CDR3 is TGTGCCAGCAGCCCAAAGCCAATGGAGGGCGAAGACACCGGGGAGCTGTTTTTT. Its protein is CASSPKPMEGEDTGELFF. V usage is TRBV7-6 and J usage is TRBJ2-2; TRBD2 is a possible D gene (6 bases). Germline V gene lookup returns CDR1 SGHVS and CDR2 FNYEAQ. The CDR3 sequence is 18 residues long. Trimming stripped 5 bases from V and 3 bases from J, with 22 bases between.

The chain is built from TRBV7-2 and TRBJ1-5, with 7 bases that match TRBD1. Trimming took 5 bases from V and 7 from J; bases not matched to a gene: 8. The CDR3 covers 14 residues. Germline CDR1 SGHTA, CDR2 FQGNSA. CDR3 DNA: TGTGCCAGCAGCCCGAGACAGGGCCGGCAGCCCCAGCATTTT. Encoded protein: CASSPRQGRQPQHF. Combining the CDR3 with reference TRBV7-2 and TRBJ1-5 gives the whole variable domain GAGVSQSPSNKVTEKGKDVELRCDPISGHTALYWYRQSLGQGLEFLIYFQGNSAPDKSGLPSDRFSAERTGGSVSTLTIQRTQQEDSAVYLCASSPRQGRQPQHFGDGTRLSIL.

The rearrangement links TRBV9 to TRBJ2-3, with a tentative D call TRBD1 (6 bases). V gave up 1 base and J gave up 2 bases, with 14 bases separating them. The V gene's germline CDR1 is SGDLS and CDR2 YYNGEE. This CDR3 has 16 residues. DNA for the CDR3: TGTGCCAGCAGCGTACTGGGGGCCCCAAACACAGATACGCAGTATTTT. This sequence encodes CASSVLGAPNTDTQYF.